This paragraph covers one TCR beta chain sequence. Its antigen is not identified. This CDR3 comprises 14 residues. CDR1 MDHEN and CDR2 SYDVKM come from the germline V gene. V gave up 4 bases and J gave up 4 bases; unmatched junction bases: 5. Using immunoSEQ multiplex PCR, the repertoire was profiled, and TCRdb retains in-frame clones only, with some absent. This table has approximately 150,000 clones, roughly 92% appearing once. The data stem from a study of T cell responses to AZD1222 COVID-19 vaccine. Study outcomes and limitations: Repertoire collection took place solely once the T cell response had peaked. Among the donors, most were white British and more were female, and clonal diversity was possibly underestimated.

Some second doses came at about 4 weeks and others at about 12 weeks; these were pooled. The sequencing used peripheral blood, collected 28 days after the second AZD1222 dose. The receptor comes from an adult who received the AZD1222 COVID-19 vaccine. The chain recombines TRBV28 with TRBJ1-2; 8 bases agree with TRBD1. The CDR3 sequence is CASSSRTGIYGYTF. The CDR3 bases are TGTGCCAGCAGTTCCCGGACAGGGATCTATGGCTACACCTTC.